Listed below are T cell receptor beta chains from one sample, sequenced in a study of response to subunit inactivated influenza vaccine. TCRdb independently ran MiXCR on the RT-PCR reads; one entry per CDR3 protein. The repertoire holds about 180,000 distinct CDR3 sequences, with about a tenth as singletons. Sequencing was performed on non-naive T cells sorted from PBMCs, taken on the day of vaccination. These receptors were obtained from a man aged 50 or older who received an inactivated influenza vaccine. Each CDR3 is given with its conserved first and last residue. The D gene is left open where the match is weak. Size is stated for part of the rows, as once, few or many counts, or as a class when the clone is expanded.

>.|TRBJ2-1|TRBV5-1|.
TGCGCCAGCAACAACTACAGGCATTGGGACTCCTACAATGAGCAGTTCTTC
CASNNYRHWDSYNEQFF
>many|TRBJ2-5|TRBV3-1|.
TGTGCCAGCAGCTTGAGAGGGGAAGAGACCCAGTACTTC
CASSLRGEETQYF
>many|TRBJ2-3|TRBV7-2|.
TGTGCCAGCAGTCCACGGGGGGCGAATACAGATACGCAGTATTTT
CASSPRGANTDTQYF
>few|TRBJ2-5|TRBV12-5|.
TGTGCTAGTGGTTTACCCCTTTTC
CASGLPLF
>many|TRBJ2-7|TRBV24-1|.
TGTGCCACCAGTGATTTACCCAGGAGCAACGAGCAGTACTTC
CATSDLPRSNEQYF
>few|TRBJ2-7|TRBV14|.
TGTGCCAGCAGCCAAGATACCCGGGGATCCGAGCAGTACTTC
CASSQDTRGSEQYF
>.|TRBJ2-1|TRBV12-3/TRBV12-4|TRBD1
TGTACCAGCAGTTTAGATTGGGAGTGGGGGACAGGCTCCTACAATGAGCAGTTCTTC
CTSSLDWEWGTGSYNEQFF
>many|TRBJ2-7|TRBV4-2|.
TGTGCCAGCAGCCAAGATTGGGGTGGGGACGAGGCCTACGAGCAGTACTTC
CASSQDWGGDEAYEQYF
>few|TRBJ1-1|TRBV6-4|.
TGTGCCAGCAGTGAATGGGCAGGGTGGGAAGCTTTCTTT
CASSEWAGWEAFF
>few|TRBJ2-7|TRBV6-5|.
TGTGCCAGCAGTTACTCGATAAGGGGACCGAGCTCCTACGAGCAGTACTTC
CASSYSIRGPSSYEQYF
>.|TRBJ1-5|TRBV28|.
TGTGCCAGCAGTTTAAGCCAGGTCAATCAGCCCCAGCATTTT
CASSLSQVNQPQHF
>few|TRBJ1-2|TRBV3-1|.
TGTGCCAGCAGCCAAGGGTTGATGGGGTTCGGCTACACCTTC
CASSQGLMGFGYTF
>.|TRBJ1-6|TRBV7-2|.
TGTGCCAGCAGCTTAAGGGGACTTGGTTCACCCCTCCACTTT
CASSLRGLGSPLHF
>.|TRBJ2-7|TRBV27|.
TGTGCCAGCAGCTCCATACTCAAAACAGGTCTCGGCACCTACGAGCAGTACTTC
CASSSILKTGLGTYEQYF
>many|TRBJ2-1|TRBV2|.
TGTGCCAGCAGAAGTCCCTTCTACAATGAGCAGTTCTTC
CASRSPFYNEQFF
>few|TRBJ2-3|TRBV5-8|.
TGTGCCAGCAGCTCTCAACGGGAAAGCACAGATACGCAGTATTTT
CASSSQRESTDTQYF
>few|TRBJ1-5|TRBV9|.
TGTGCCAGCAGCGTAGGGATGGGGAATCAGCCCCAGCATTTT
CASSVGMGNQPQHF
>.|TRBJ2-7|TRBV6-2/TRBV6-3|TRBD1
TGTGCCAGCAGAAAAACAGGGGAAGGGCCCGCCTACGAGCAGTACTTC
CASRKTGEGPAYEQYF
>few|TRBJ2-2|TRBV12-3/TRBV12-4|.
TGTGCCAGCACCTGGGATGTGGGGGGAACCGGGGAGCTGTTTTTT
CASTWDVGGTGELFF
>few|TRBJ1-3|TRBV7-2|TRBD1
TGTGCCAGCAGCACCGGACAGGGGGAGGGAAACACCATATATTTT
CASSTGQGEGNTIYF
>many|TRBJ2-1|TRBV20-1|.
TGCAGTGCCGCCCCGTCTAGCTACAATGAGCAGTTCTTC
CSAAPSSYNEQFF
>many|TRBJ2-1|TRBV4-1|TRBD2
TGCGCCAGCAGCCAAGGACTAGCGGGGGGGTACAATGAGCAGTTCTTC
CASSQGLAGGYNEQFF
>.|TRBJ2-1|TRBV6-4|TRBD2
TGTGCCAGCAGTACTAGCGGGATACGATGTGAGCAGTTCTTC
CASSTSGIRCEQFF
>many|TRBJ2-7|TRBV5-1|TRBD1
TGCGCCAGCAGCTCGGGACAGGGTTTTGTGTCCTACGAGCAGTACTTC
CASSSGQGFVSYEQYF
>many|TRBJ1-1|TRBV29-1|.
TGCAGCGTTGAATCTAAGCTTGGCACTGAAGCTTTCTTT
CSVESKLGTEAFF
>many|TRBJ2-7|TRBV11-2|.
TGTGCCAGCAGCCGACTACGGGGCAGGAGCTCCTACGAGCAGTACTTC
CASSRLRGRSSYEQYF
>.|TRBJ1-1|TRBV11-2|.
TGTGCCAGCAGCTTAAACGAGGGCACTGAAGCTTTCTTT
CASSLNEGTEAFF
>.|TRBJ2-2|TRBV4-3|.
TGCGCCAGCAGCCGGGTTGATGGCGTCACCGGGGAGCTGTTTTTT
CASSRVDGVTGELFF
>few|TRBJ1-4|TRBV28|TRBD1
TGTGCCAGCAGTACGTTTTGGACAGGGGGCACCGGAGCTAATGAAAAACTGTTTTTT
CASSTFWTGGTGANEKLFF
>few|TRBJ2-1|TRBV7-2|.
TGTGCCAGCAGCTGGAGACGGCCCACTGACAATGAGCAGTTCTTC
CASSWRRPTDNEQFF
>medium-sized|TRBJ2-3|TRBV7-2|TRBD2
TGTGCCAGCAGCCCGACTAGCGGGGGGCTTAGATTCAGCACAGATACGCAGTATTTT
CASSPTSGGLRFSTDTQYF
>.|TRBJ2-1|TRBV27|.
TGTGCCAGCAGCGGCCCGGGGGTAGCTTACAATGAGCAGTTCTTC
CASSGPGVAYNEQFF
>many|TRBJ2-7|TRBV11-2|.
TGTGCCAGCAGCCCAGACCTCGGCCCTACGATCGAGCAGTACTTC
CASSPDLGPTIEQYF
>few|TRBJ1-6|TRBV7-6|.
TGTGCCAGCAGCTTAGCGGGAGAATCACCCCTCCACTTT
CASSLAGESPLHF